This entry lists 20 T cell receptor beta chains sequenced from one sample in a study of CD8 T cells in Susac syndrome. 0.5 to 1 ug RNA was reverse transcribed with random hexamers. TCRdb used MiXCR to reprocess the immunoSEQ multiplex PCR reads, holding one entry per CDR3 protein. In the table there are about 50,000 distinct CDR3 sequences, roughly 93% of which are singletons. The sample taken for sequencing was CD8+ T cells from PBMCs. The receptor source for this set is a human donor with multiple sclerosis.

The chain is built from TRBV6-2 or TRBV6-3 and TRBJ2-5; D remains ambiguous. Trimming pared 0 bases from V and 5 bases from J, leaving 22 bases between. The CDR3 is made up of 18 amino acids. The germline V gene encodes CDR1 MNHEY and CDR2 SVGEGT. CDR3 residues: CASSYSTPATSFRETQYF. Written as DNA, the CDR3 is TGTGCCAGCAGTTACTCGACTCCAGCAACGTCCTTCAGGGAGACCCAGTACTTC.

The chain couples TRBV6-2 or TRBV6-3 to TRBJ1-1, with no clear D. Trimming cost V 6 bases and J 2 bases, with 13 bases left between them. Germline V gene sequence: CDR1 MNHEY, CDR2 SVGEGT. The CDR3 length is 14 residues. Written as DNA, the CDR3 is TGTGCCAGCAGCCTCCCCTCCCTAAACACTGAAGCTTTCTTT. Translated: CASSLPSLNTEAFF.

V usage is TRBV19 and J usage is TRBJ1-2; TRBD1 matches at 8 bases. The CDR3 is 15 residues long. Looked up from germline, CDR1 is LNHDA and CDR2 is SQIVND (reference sequence). V dropped 4 bases and J dropped 7; count of bases not matched to a gene: 11. The CDR3, as DNA: TGTGCCAGTAGTACTACCGGGACAGGAGGATCTGGCTACACCTTC. This encodes CASSTTGTGGSGYTF.

The V gene is TRBV7-9, the J gene TRBJ2-2; TRBD1 matches at 8 bases. Unmatched junction bases numbered 7, after V lost 3 bases and J lost 4 bases. This CDR3 has 16 amino acids. Germline V gene lookup returns CDR1 SEHNR and CDR2 FQNEAQ (reference sequence). This chain's CDR3 is CASSFTWTGSTGELFF. The CDR3 bases are TGTGCCAGCAGCTTCACATGGACAGGGAGCACCGGGGAGCTGTTTTTT.

V gene TRBV7-6 combines with J gene TRBJ2-3; D call uncertain. This CDR3 has 16 amino acids. With 5 bases removed from V and 0 bases from J, the gap between germline ends came to 15 bases. Germline V gene sequence: CDR1 SGHVS, CDR2 FNYEAQ. CDR3 residues: CASSPDPDGSTDTQYF. The CDR3 DNA reads TGTGCCAGCAGCCCCGACCCGGACGGAAGCACAGATACGCAGTATTTT. The variable domain in full, with the rest retrieved from reference TRBV7-6 and TRBJ2-3, is GAGVSQSPRYKVTKRGQDVALRCDPISGHVSLYWYRQALGQGPEFLTYFNYEAQQDKSGLPNDRFSAERPEGSISTLTIQRTEQRDSAMYRCASSPDPDGSTDTQYFGPGTRLTVL.

The CDR3 reads CASSQMTSYEQYF. CDR3 DNA: TGCGCCAGCAGCCAAATGACTTCCTACGAGCAGTACTTC. V and J are TRBV4-1 and TRBJ2-7; D is unclear. Between the trimmed V and J ends, which lost 2 bases and 1 base, there was a span of 6 bases. The CDR3 covers 13 residues. Per germline, CDR1 MGHRA and CDR2 YSYEKL.

CDR3 bases: TGCGCCAGCAGCTTGACAGGGGTTAGCATGAACACTGAAGCTTTCTTT. Translated: CASSLTGVSMNTEAFF. This rearrangement joins TRBV5-1 to TRBJ1-1; 7 bases fit TRBD1. The CDR3 runs to 16 residues. CDR1 and CDR2 (germline): SGHRS, YFSETQ. Unmatched junction bases numbered 6, after V lost 1 base and J lost 0 bases.

This sequence joins TRBV7-8 and TRBJ1-6; D might be TRBD1 (5 bases). Between the trimmed V and J ends, which lost 0 bases and 8 bases, there was a span of 8 bases. Germline-derived CDR1 and CDR2 are SGHVS and FQNEAQ. This CDR3 is built from 14 residues. In DNA form, the CDR3 reads TGTGCCAGCAGCTTAGCAGGGGTCGATTCACCCCTCCACTTT. Translation: CASSLAGVDSPLHF. Supplemented by reference TRBV7-8 and TRBJ1-6, the full variable domain reads GAGVSQSPRYKVAKRGQDVALRCDPISGHVSLFWYQQALGQGPEFLTYFQNEAQLDKSGLPSDRFFAERPEGSVSTLKIQRTQQEDSAVYLCASSLAGVDSPLHFGNGTRLTVT.

This clonotype was recorded once. The gene calls are TRBV2 and TRBJ2-1, with D perhaps matching TRBD2 (6 bases). V was pared by 6 bases and J by 10 bases, with 10 bases between. The CDR3 spans 11 residues. Germline CDR1 reads SNHLY; CDR2 reads FYNNEI. The CDR3 loop is CASSVGGEQFF. DNA for the CDR3: TGTGCCAGCAGCGTTGGGGGGGAGCAGTTCTTC.

The chain joins TRBV12-5 to TRBJ2-7; TRBD1 matches 7 bases. This CDR3 spans 14 amino acids. J gave up 3 bases and V 0 bases, and 2 bases lay outside the gene matches. Germline V lookup: CDR1 LGHNT, CDR2 FRNRAP. The CDR3 reads CASGLVGQNYEQYF. The CDR3 nucleotides read TGTGCTAGTGGTTTGGTGGGACAGAACTACGAGCAGTACTTC.

V usage is TRBV2 and J usage is TRBJ1-3; D ambiguous. This CDR3 region has 15 residues. Germline CDR1 reads SNHLY; CDR2 reads FYNNEI. V lost 8 bases and J 4 bases, leaving 18 bases between the germline ends. In DNA form, the CDR3 reads TGTGCCAGCCCTTTGATGGGAACAGACGGAAACACCATATATTTT. The encoded protein is CASPLMGTDGNTIYF.

The chain couples TRBV15 to TRBJ1-1; 10 bases align to TRBD1. Germline V lookup: CDR1 LNHNV, CDR2 YYDKDF (reference sequence). Trimming cost V 5 bases and J 2 bases; bases outside gene matches: 11. The CDR3 is made up of 17 amino acids. CDR3 sequence reads: CATSPRTGTGVNTEAFF. The DNA for the CDR3 is TGTGCCACCAGCCCACGCACGGGGACAGGGGTAAACACTGAAGCTTTCTTT.

This chain joins TRBV9 and TRBJ2-7; TRBD2 aligns across 8 bases. CDR1 SGDLS and CDR2 YYNGEE come from the germline V gene. V lost 0 bases to trimming and J lost 2 bases; unmatched junction nucleotides: 4. The CDR3 is made up of 15 amino acids. CDR3 DNA sequence: TGTGCCAGCAGCGTAGGAGCGGGGGCCGCCTACGAGCAGTACTTC. This gives the protein CASSVGAGAAYEQYF.

The CDR3 loop reads CASTPGGNQPQHF. CDR3 sequence (DNA): TGTGCCAGCACCCCGGGGGGGAATCAGCCCCAGCATTTT. V usage is TRBV12-3 or TRBV12-4 and J usage is TRBJ1-5; possible D gene TRBD1, 5 bases. V was pared by 7 bases and J by 4 bases, with 11 bases between. The CDR3 is made up of 13 amino acids.

Here the CDR3 DNA reads TGCAGCGTTTATACACAGGGGGCGCATCCCTACGAGCAGTACTTC. Its protein product is CSVYTQGAHPYEQYF. The gene calls are TRBV29-1 and TRBJ2-7; 9 positions match TRBD1. This CDR3 has 15 residues. Trimming took 5 bases from V and 2 from J; bases not matched to a gene: 10. The V gene's germline CDR1 is SQVTM and CDR2 ANQGSEA.

This clonotype appeared once. The J gene is TRBJ2-5, the V gene TRBV5-1; D possibly matches TRBD1 or TRBD2 (5 bases each). The CDR3 covers 15 residues. V lost 9 bases and J 2 bases, leaving 20 bases between the germline ends. Germline V CDR1 and CDR2: SGHRS, YFSETQ. For the CDR3, the DNA is TGCGCCACGCCCTTCAGGACCGGGACGCAAGAGACCCAGTACTTC. This sequence encodes CATPFRTGTQETQYF.

This rearrangement joins TRBV5-4 to TRBJ2-5, with D hard to call. Trimming removed 4 bases at V and 2 bases at J, with 12 bases between. The CDR3 has 14 residues. Per the germline V gene, CDR1 is SGHNT and CDR2 is YYREEE (reference sequence). The chain's CDR3 is CASSLLFLQETQYF. In nucleotides, the CDR3 is TGTGCCAGCAGCCTCCTCTTTCTTCAAGAGACCCAGTACTTC.

This chain joins TRBV20-1 and TRBJ1-1, with a tentative D call TRBD1 (6 bases). Trimming cost V 4 bases and J 3 bases, with 12 bases left between them. In germline, CDR1 is DFQATT, CDR2 SNEGSKA (reference sequence). The CDR3 is made up of 13 amino acids. DNA for the CDR3: TGCAGTGCTATACAGGGACGAGACACTGAAGCTTTCTTT. It codes for CSAIQGRDTEAFF.

CDR3 coding DNA: TGTGCCAGCCGAGGAGCCGTCCCCGGGGAGCTGTTTTTT. It yields the protein CASRGAVPGELFF. The chain links TRBV2 to TRBJ2-2; D ambiguous. The germline V gene encodes CDR1 SNHLY and CDR2 FYNNEI. CDR3 size: 13 residues. Trimming stripped 8 bases from V and 6 bases from J, with 13 bases between. The whole variable domain, filled in from reference TRBV2 and TRBJ2-2, reads EPEVTQTPSHQVTQMGQEVILRCVPISNHLYFYWYRQILGQKVEFLVSFYNNEISEKSEIFDDQFSVERPDGSNFTLKIRSTKLEDSAMYFCASRGAVPGELFFGEGSRLTVL.

The CDR3 protein is CASRPGGGNTIYF. CDR3 in DNA: TGTGCCAGCAGACCAGGGGGAGGAAACACCATATATTTT. The rearrangement joins TRBV11-2 to TRBJ1-3; 7 nucleotides match TRBD1. Germline V lookup: CDR1 SGHAT, CDR2 FQNNGV. The CDR3 covers 13 residues. Trimming at V came to 6 bases and at J to 4 bases, leaving 3 bases not matched to a gene.